This T cell receptor beta chain appears in the sequencing data of a study of CD8 T cells in ankylosing spondylitis. Quantitative 5'-RACE with molecular barcodes was used to make the TCR beta libraries. TCRdb itself ran the 5' RACE reads through MiXCR, one entry per CDR3 protein. The sample shows about 160,000 distinct CDR3 sequences, approximately 44% of them seen only once. As for this clonotype: Its antigen is not identified.

Study findings and constraints: There were earlier reports of some motif variants in reactive arthritis synovial fluid and blood. Roughly 8 highly homologous variants made up a TCR beta motif, and this motif appeared characteristic of ankylosing spondylitis blood. Clones linked with disease were CD8+ and fairly uncommon in the peripheral blood.

The CDR3 is 14 amino acids. Germline CDR1 and CDR2: MNHEY and SVGEGT. The J segment lost 5 bases and the V segment lost 2 bases, leaving 0 bases of the junction unmatched. The sequenced material came from synovial fluid, either unsorted or a sorted T cell fraction (not recorded which). This chain uses TRBV6-2 or TRBV6-3 with TRBJ1-5, with 10 bases identical to TRBD1. The clonotype was recovered from a male donor with ankylosing spondylitis. CDR3 loop: CASSYGQGDQPQHF. The CDR3 DNA follows: TGTGCCAGCAGTTACGGACAGGGGGATCAGCCCCAGCATTTT.